The count of the clone carrying this T cell receptor (beta chain) is one. Its antigen is currently unknown. The source of the sample is a study of shared clonotypes between healthy human individuals. General study points: Clonotypes shared by all four sorted-subset donors had higher generation probabilities than non-shared clonotypes. Estimated richness values were generally larger in naive subsets than in memory subsets.

Sequencing was at deep level. Replicate sorted-subset PCRs were loaded with around 200 ng DNA, roughly 33,000 T cell genomes. TCRdb keeps only in-frame clones here, not all; method: immunoSEQ multiplex PCR. The data hold 2 million to 2.5 million clones, with around 92% observed a single time. This CDR3 is 16 amino acids long. V dropped 1 base and J dropped 0 bases, with 10 bases sitting between them. Per germline, CDR1 MGHRA and CDR2 YSYEKL. This sequence originates from a young man in good health. Some clones in this sample may be carry-over from other donors' samples. This chain connects TRBV4-1 to TRBJ2-1; D gene unclear. Sequenced sample: naive CD4+ T cells from PBMCs. Described subset: CD45RA+ positively selected. The CDR3, as DNA: TGCGCCAGCAGCCAAGCCGTATCCAGCTCCTACAATGAGCAGTTCTTC. It yields the protein CASSQAVSSSYNEQFF.